One and the same sample provided the 11 T cell receptor beta chains below, sequenced in a study of T-cell reconstitution after alpha-beta-depleted transplantation in children. The authors prepared the TCRbeta library with unique molecular identifiers. TCRdb redid the calling of the PCR reads with MiXCR, one entry per CDR3 protein. The sample comprises more than 550,000 distinct CDR3 sequences, about 10% of which are singletons, and about 4.2% rests with the top ten. Material: PBMCs from the stem cell graft donor, obtained from the stem cell graft. These receptor sequences come from a human donor who donated a stem cell graft to a child with acute myeloid leukemia.

The J gene is TRBJ1-2, the V gene TRBV10-3; 11 bases are shared with TRBD1. Trimming cost V 6 bases and J 5 bases; bases outside gene matches: 2. Germline V gene lookup returns CDR1 ENHRY and CDR2 SYGVKD. The CDR3 is made up of 13 amino acids. The CDR3 region has the DNA TGTGCCATCAGCTGGGACAGGGGGTATGGCTACACCTTC. The encoded protein is CAISWDRGYGYTF.

The chain links TRBV5-1 to TRBJ2-1; D call uncertain. Germline assignment: CDR1 SGHRS and CDR2 YFSETQ. This CDR3 is built from 13 residues. The V end lost 3 bases, the J end lost 7 bases, and 11 bases lay between the germline ends. The CDR3 loop reads CASSSFSRNEQFF. CDR3 bases: TGCGCCAGCAGCTCCTTCAGCAGAAATGAGCAGTTCTTC.

V is TRBV5-6 and J is TRBJ1-2; D unclear. V was shortened by 4 bases and J by 10 bases, with 11 bases between the two germline ends. Germline CDR1 and CDR2: SGHDT and YYEEEE. The CDR3 sequence is 11 residues long. The CDR3 loop is CASSLDGIYTF. The CDR3 DNA sequence: TGTGCCAGCAGCCTGGACGGCATCTACACCTTC.

The V call is TRBV5-4, the J call TRBJ2-5; tentatively, D is TRBD2 (5 bases). V was cut by 0 bases and J by 5 bases, with 14 bases left in between. The CDR3 totals 15 residues. The germline gives CDR1 SGHNT, CDR2 YYREEE (reference sequence). CDR3 DNA: TGTGCCAGCAGCTTGGCAGTAGGAGGAGGTGAGACCCAGTACTTC. Its translation is CASSLAVGGGETQYF. Using reference TRBV5-4 and TRBJ2-5 for the parts outside the CDR3, the full variable domain is ETGVTQSPTHLIKTRGQQVTLRCSSQSGHNTVSWYQQALGQGPQFIFQYYREEENGRGNFPPRFSGLQFPNYSSELNVNALELDDSALYLCASSLAVGGGETQYFGPGTRLLVL.

This clonotype was observed a few times. The rearrangement uses TRBV29-1 and TRBJ2-1; 11 positions agree with TRBD2. The germline V gene has CDR1 SQVTM and CDR2 ANQGSEA. Germline trimming cut 6 bases from V and 3 bases from J; bases unmatched to any gene: 4. The CDR3 runs 14 residues. CDR3 loop: CSVDGTSGYNEQFF. The CDR3, as DNA: TGCAGCGTGGATGGGACTAGCGGCTACAATGAGCAGTTCTTC.

The table lists this clonotype with many counts. V and J are TRBV29-1 and TRBJ2-1; 13 nucleotides line up with TRBD2. V dropped 5 bases and J dropped 7; count of bases not matched to a gene: 14. CDR1 is SQVTM, CDR2 ANQGSEA, per germline. The CDR3 length is 17 residues. CDR3 sequence reads: CSVRGLVRTSGRNEQFF. The CDR3 DNA reads as TGCAGCGTTCGCGGTCTCGTGAGGACTAGCGGGAGAAATGAGCAGTTCTTC.

The chain carries TRBV5-1 and TRBJ2-2; D is unresolved. With 0 bases removed from V and 0 bases from J, the gap between germline ends came to 3 bases. In germline, CDR1 is SGHRS, CDR2 YFSETQ. The CDR3 extends over 14 amino acids. The CDR3 sequence: CASSLVSNTGELFF. Here the CDR3 DNA reads TGCGCCAGCAGCTTGGTTTCGAACACCGGGGAGCTGTTTTTT.

The chain combines TRBV10-3 with TRBJ2-3; 10 nucleotides match TRBD2. The germline CDR1 and CDR2 sequences are ENHRY and SYGVKD. V was clipped by 8 bases and J by 0 bases; unmatched bases: 5. The CDR3 is 15 residues long. CDR3 in DNA: TGTGCCATCTCGGAGACTAGCGGGAGCACAGATACGCAGTATTTT. This gives the protein CAISETSGSTDTQYF.

This clonotype occurred a few times. The CDR3 nucleotides read TGCAGCGGAGGACAGGACCCCTACGAGCAGTACTTC. It specifies CSGGQDPYEQYF. The chain carries TRBV29-1 and TRBJ2-7, with 7 bases lining up with TRBD1. Germline V gives CDR1 SQVTM, CDR2 ANQGSEA. The length of the CDR3 is 12 residues. Losses at the gene ends were 7 bases for V and 2 bases for J; bases not matched to a gene: 5.

The gene calls are TRBV5-6 and TRBJ1-5; the match to TRBD1 covers 9 bases. V lost 4 bases and J lost 4; bases outside the gene matches: 6. Germline lookup yields CDR1 SGHDT and CDR2 YYEEEE. The CDR3 loop spans 15 amino acids. CDR3 DNA sequence: TGTGCCAGCAGCCAGAGGGACAGGGAGAATCAGCCCCAGCATTTT. The encoded protein is CASSQRDRENQPQHF.

The chain links TRBV20-1 to TRBJ2-1; D possibly uses TRBD1 or TRBD2 (5 bases each). CDR3 size: 13 residues. The V end lost 8 bases, the J end lost 5 bases, and 16 bases lay between the germline ends. Germline loops: CDR1 DFQATT, CDR2 SNEGSKA (reference sequence). The CDR3 DNA is TGCAGTTCACCGGGACCAACGAACAATGAGCAGTTCTTC. It specifies CSSPGPTNNEQFF.